This T cell receptor (beta chain) was profiled in a study of T-cell memory formation after mild COVID-19. Study-level information: TCR clusters largely stayed donor specific.

TCRdb redid the calling of the 5' RACE reads with MiXCR, one entry per CDR3 protein. The sample includes 100,000 or so distinct CDR3 sequences, roughly 10% seen only once; the top ten take about 40%. This CDR3 has 13 residues. The germline V gene has CDR1 MNHNS and CDR2 SASEGT. Losses at the gene ends were 6 bases for V and 4 bases for J; bases not matched to a gene: 4. In this sample, this clonotype turned up many times. The chain links TRBV6-1 to TRBJ2-7; TRBD1 matches 9 bases. Material for sequencing was PBMCs or a T cell subset sorted from them (not recorded which). The origin of this receptor is a man aged 18 to 30 who had mild COVID-19 (a few samples of this study predate the infection). Cell type and time point are not known. The CDR3 sequence: CASRDRGAYEQYF. As DNA, the CDR3 is TGTGCCAGCAGGGACAGGGGAGCGTACGAGCAGTACTTC.